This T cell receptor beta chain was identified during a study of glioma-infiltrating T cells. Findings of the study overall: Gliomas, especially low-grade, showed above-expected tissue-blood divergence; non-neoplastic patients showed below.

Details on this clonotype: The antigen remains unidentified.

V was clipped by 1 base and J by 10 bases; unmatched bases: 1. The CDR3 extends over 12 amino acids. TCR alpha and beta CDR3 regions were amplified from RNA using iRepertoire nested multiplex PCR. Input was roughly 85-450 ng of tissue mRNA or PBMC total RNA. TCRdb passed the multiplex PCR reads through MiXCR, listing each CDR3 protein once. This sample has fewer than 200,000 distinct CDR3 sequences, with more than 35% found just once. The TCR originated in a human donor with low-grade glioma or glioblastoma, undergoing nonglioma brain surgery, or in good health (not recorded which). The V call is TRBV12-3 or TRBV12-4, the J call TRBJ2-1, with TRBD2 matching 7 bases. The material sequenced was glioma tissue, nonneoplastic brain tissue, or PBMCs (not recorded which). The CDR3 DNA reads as TGTGCCAGCAGTTTAGGCGGGAGAGAGCAGTTCTTC. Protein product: CASSLGGREQFF.